This entry describes one TCR beta chain. The sample belongs to a study of Ad26.COV2.S vaccination and SARS-CoV-2 variants. Background on the study: Intramuscular Ad26.COV2.S doses were given once or twice, 56 days apart.

The sample's treatment: around 19 received Ad26.COV2.S at low or high dose, single or two shots; a few received placebo; per-sample allocation not given. Sampling took place 63 days after the first vaccine or placebo injection. Clones were sequenced by immunoSEQ multiplex PCR, and TCRdb holds only the in-frame ones, with some missing. This sample has around 350,000 clones, with approximately 84% found just once. The CDR3 is 16 amino acids. Per germline, CDR1 GTSNPN and CDR2 SVGIG (reference sequence). The J segment lost 3 bases and the V segment lost 3 bases, leaving 10 bases of the junction unmatched.

The sample consisted of peripheral blood, taken in a trial of Ad26.COV2.S vaccine versus placebo. This chain links TRBV30 with TRBJ2-7, with 11 bases matching TRBD2. The receptor was derived from a person aged 18-60 years who received the Ad26.COV2.S COVID-19 vaccine or a placebo. CDR3 sequence: CAWRPLAGEAFYEQYF. CDR3 DNA sequence: TGTGCCTGGAGGCCACTAGCGGGAGAGGCTTTCTACGAGCAGTACTTC.